This T cell receptor beta chain was documented in a study of T cell responses to AZD1222 COVID-19 vaccine. Study outcomes and limitations: Repertoire sampling happened only post peak T cell response. Most donors were white British and more were female, and clonal diversity was possibly underestimated. Among those given AZD1222, only five to seven were seropositive at baseline.

Researchers grouped second doses given at about 4 or about 12 weeks into one pool. Only in-frame clones appear in the TCRdb table, and some are missing; sequencing was by immunoSEQ multiplex PCR. The table has some 200,000 clones, approximately 93% seen once. Trimming removed 5 bases at V and 2 bases at J, with 18 bases between. Germline CDR1 reads MDHEN; CDR2 reads SYDVKM. The CDR3 extends over 16 amino acids. Ten or more counts support this clone. Its antigen is not known. The sample here was peripheral blood, taken 28 days after the second AZD1222 dose. This chain uses TRBV28 with TRBJ1-1; D perhaps matches TRBD1 (6 bases). The TCR originated in an adult who received the AZD1222 COVID-19 vaccine. CDR3 amino acids: CASSLETVTGNTEAFF. For the CDR3, the DNA is TGTGCCAGCAGTCTTGAAACAGTGACAGGTAACACTGAAGCTTTCTTT. The complete variable domain, with remaining parts taken from reference TRBV28 and TRBJ1-1, reads DVKVTQSSRYLVKRTGEKVFLECVQDMDHENMFWYRQDPGLGLRLIYFSYDVKMKEKGDIPEGYSVSREKKERFSLILESASTNQTSMYLCASSLETVTGNTEAFFGQGTRLTVV.